This T cell receptor beta chain was identified during a study of blood T cell repertoires in COVID-19. Turning to the study itself: The origin of the acute and convalescent COVID-19 samples was the United States, Italy and Spain.

V was cut by 4 bases and J by 6 bases, with 12 bases left in between. CDR1 SQVTM and CDR2 ANQGSEA come from the germline V gene. The CDR3 is 12 residues long. The method was immunoSEQ multiplex PCR; TCRdb's version includes in-frame clones alone and lacks a portion of them. The sample has about 310,000 clones, about 87% seen once. Researchers sorted participants into cohorts using their self-reported clinical history. The sample taken for sequencing was PBMCs or T cells enriched from blood (not recorded which). The receptor comes from a woman in her late teens or twenties who had recovered from COVID-19. The chain combines TRBV29-1 with TRBJ2-5; perhaps TRBD2 as D (7 bases). The CDR3: CSVGGGLKTQYF. CDR3 coding DNA: TGCAGCGTTGGGGGGGGGCTAAAGACCCAGTACTTC.